This entry is about one T cell receptor beta chain. The specificity of this receptor is unknown. No base qualities exist here, and no much larger clone lies one base off it. The sample comes from a study of cytomegalovirus exposure and HLA in healthy donors (dated 2017 in TCRdb). With respect to the entire study: In an earlier analysis of around 540 of the donors, 276 Gb of sequence data and 90 million to 120 million unique TCR beta sequences from some 170 million T cells were reported. An early release that covered roughly 600 HLA-typed donors contained approximately 300 gigabases of sequencing data and tens of millions of unique TCR sequences. The genetic ancestry cluster associated with self-reported Caucasian donors included 65% to 90% of the approximately 430 genotyped donors. The study aimed to test whether cataloging public T cell receptors could reveal signatures of past pathogen exposure. The study profiled the T cell repertoires of 550 to 700 subjects by immunosequencing and related them to cytomegalovirus serostatus. In addition to the first cohort of 666 subjects, a separate validation cohort of about 120 different subjects was used. To predict cytomegalovirus infection status, the study combined high-throughput TCR immunosequencing, statistical association of individual TCRs with disease status, and machine learning. To study patterns of TCR occurrence, a later analysis re-analyzed previously published TCR beta repertoires from 600 to 750 donors and added high-resolution HLA genotyping. In the later analysis, no new phenotypic data were used to find candidate immune exposures; instead, reliance was placed on TCR beta sequences and their occurrence across donors. An earlier analysis of more than 450 of the donors used high-throughput TCR beta sequencing to judge whether each TCR beta V gene segment behaved as functional or pseudogenic. Donor age, sex, ethnicity and CMV serostatus were compiled alongside the repertoire data. In a later genetic analysis, genome-wide SNP genotypes for about 55% of the roughly 700 donors were used, and that subset was treated as a discovery cohort. Every repertoire in the discovery cohort had been generated on one and the same sequencing platform. Class I and class II HLA loci were covered by the typing at four-digit resolution. The number of typed donors differed by locus: roughly 620-640 for A, B, C, DRB1 and DQB1; about 520 for DQA1; approximately 610 for DPA1; and some 470 for DPB1. Because of strong linkage in the cohort, four or five DR-DQ haplotypes were treated as single units for association and clustering. Among around 400 genotyped donors of the cohort, an average of 235,054 unique TCR beta nucleotide sequences were sequenced per donor, around 20% of them non-productive.

Receptor amplification or capture employed the immunoSEQ multiplex PCR assay. For the multiplex PCR, a mixture combining 60 forward primers for TCR Vbeta segments and 13 reverse primers for TCR Jbeta segments was used. A multiplex PCR assay on genomic DNA amplified the CDR3 region of rearranged TCR beta genes. The amplified TCR beta libraries were sequenced on the Illumina HiSeq System as 87-base-pair reads. The source study handled its data this way. A later analysis counted about 80 million unique TCR beta chains across the 670 or so repertoires, and some 11 million of these chains were shared by at least two donors. Raw reads were error-corrected and collapsed into unique sequences by a nearest-neighbor algorithm in which closely related sequences were merged to remove PCR and sequencing errors. CDR3 sequences were aligned to IMGT reference sequences to assign V, D and J gene segments. For a sequence to be retained, a match of at least six nucleotides to both a V gene segment and a J gene segment was required. Rearrangements were classified as productive when the CDR3 lacked stop codons and remained in frame with V and J, and all other rearrangements were classified as non-productive. Following IMGT convention, CDR3 was defined as the stretch from the second conserved V-encoded cysteine up to the conserved J-encoded phenylalanine. The earlier analysis of fewer than 750 of the donors excluded sequences that lacked an unambiguous match to a single V gene segment. In an earlier analysis of around 600 of the donors, V segments were called functional above 56.7% productive rearrangements and were called segregating when the between-donor standard deviation exceeded 5%. A statistical classification framework was built to diagnose cytomegalovirus status from the catalog of TCR beta chain sequences. A later analysis assigned V and J genes by comparing TCR nucleotide sequences with IMGT/GENE-DB human TR gene sequences. A later analysis assigned CDR3 sequences and most-parsimonious VDJ recombination scenarios with the TCRdist pipeline. A later analysis defined each TCR beta chain by its CDR3 amino acid sequence plus V-gene family, and excluded reads lacking a unique V-gene family. To address suspected cross-contamination and a sequencing artifact, a later analysis removed roughly 640 highly shared, low-generation-probability nucleotide sequences. In a later analysis, a clonal expansion index was calculated for each public chain from normalized within-repertoire ranks of inferred template counts. A later analysis computed generation probabilities with a VDJ recombination model fitted to out-of-frame rearrangements, and checked the results against IGoR. In a later analysis, TCR-TCR, TCR-HLA and TCR-CMV co-occurrence was scored with hypergeometric tests, and a repertoire-size bias correction was applied to TCR pairs. False discovery rates were estimated in a later analysis by permuting HLA or CMV assignments 20 times. In a later analysis, co-occurring TCRs were grouped with DBSCAN, and TCRdist sequence similarity was added when clustering was performed within HLA-allele-positive subsets. For co-occurrence clustering, repertoires with fewer than 30,000 or more than 120,000 public chains were excluded, along with roughly five repertoires with anomalous nucleotide sharing. TCRdb holds this immuneACCESS table with in-frame rearrangements only. Some clones are missing; in checked studies, unresolved V genes explain under half, and the rest has no known cause. The DNA gave D and trimming, while V, J and clone size come from that table. The sample contains under 140,000 clones, around 80% of them found a single time. The top ten clonotypes cover around 3% of the sample.

The cohort comprised approximately 700 healthy bone marrow donors. Cohort members were all nominally healthy when sampled, although unrecorded immune exposures were likely present. The donor tested CMV seropositive and was one of the 289 seropositive cohort members. Each donor provided a peripheral blood sample, and peripheral blood mononuclear cells were used for TCR beta sequencing. Genomic DNA extraction from the blood cell samples was performed with the Qiagen DNeasy Blood Extraction Kit. The germline V and J ends show losses of 2 bases and 0 bases respectively, and no gene match explains 4 bases of the junction. There are 15 amino acids in the CDR3, from cysteine to phenylalanine inclusive. Just CDR3 DNA is preserved here, 45 bases in frame from base 1. In the germline V gene, CDR1 corresponds to SGHAT and CDR2 to FQNNGV. Results and caveats for the whole study, not just this receptor: According to a later analysis, TCR association rates differed among HLA loci, with DRB1 alleles showing the most associated TCRs and HLA-C alleles showing the fewest. A later analysis found that HLA-associated TCR beta chains were more clonally expanded and had lower generation probabilities than equally common non-associated chains. Most CMV-associated TCR beta chains appeared to be HLA-restricted in a later analysis, and the HLA associations seemed to be driven largely by CMV exposure. The sequencing pipeline was judged likely to have produced a cluster of highly shared sequence variants as a technical artifact. A later analysis associated 16,951 TCR beta sequences with specific HLA alleles at a false discovery rate of 0.05. A further reported finding was that TCR beta sequences accurately predicted the HLA-A and HLA-B alleles for most subjects in the first cohort. Some IMGT-functional V segments, including TRBV6-2 and TRBV6-3, could not be told apart with the 87-base-pair reads, so those segments were excluded. HLA typing was unavailable for some donors at each locus, so association tests used only the typed subset. The classifier was reported to diagnose cytomegalovirus status with high specificity and sensitivity in both the original and validation cohorts. Linkage disequilibrium might explain the correlated functional status among segregating V segments, but an unknown experimental factor could not be ruled out. The only immune exposure information available for the cohort was CMV serostatus. The authors suggested that the approach could potentially be generalized to other disease states and immunological phenotypes. In an earlier analysis of some 550 of the donors, most TCR beta V segments were observed in productive rearrangements about 87% or about 30% of the time, broadly matching IMGT annotations. In a later genetic analysis, fewer N-insertions in productive TCRs were reported among donors in an Asian-associated ancestry cluster than the roughly 640-donor mean. The study listed 150 to 200 TCR beta chains as associated with cytomegalovirus. Roughly uniform sequencing depth across donors was assumed in presence/absence analyses, although this assumption may not hold. When HLA alleles, especially DR and DQ, strongly co-occurred, attributing TCR associations to individual alleles was difficult. Some 16 rarely observed V segments, including chromosome 9 orphons, were excluded from the earlier analysis of several hundred of the donors because counts were too low. A later genetic analysis associated a missense DCLRE1C variant with V-gene and J-gene trimming of TCR beta chains, and an independent cohort replicated the association. According to a later analysis, parvovirus B19, influenza, CMV and Epstein-Barr virus appeared linked to several top co-occurrence clusters. In vitro tests confirmed that three of the cytomegalovirus-associated TCR beta chains recognize cytomegalovirus antigens. Across donors, most TCR sequences were observed very rarely, whereas some public TCRs were present in many individuals. In this cohort, only TCR beta chains were sequenced, and detectable features were limited by the absence of alpha or paired-chain data.

The sequence was collected from a woman aged 55-69 years in good health and CMV-seropositive. Recombination joined TRBV11-2 with TRBJ2-7; the central 7 bases match TRBD2. The sample was PBMCs. The DNA is as follows: TGTGCCAGCAGCTTACCAGCGGGAAGCTCCTACGAGCAGTACTTC. It is translated as CASSLPAGSSYEQYF. Full variable domain (CDR3 extended with the reference TRBV11-2 and TRBJ2-7 proteins): EAGVAQSPRYKIIEKRQSVAFWCNPISGHATLYWYQQILGQGPKLLIQFQNNGVVDDSQLPKDRFSAERLKGVDSTLKIQPAKLEDSAVYLCASSLPAGSSYEQYFGPGTRLTVT.